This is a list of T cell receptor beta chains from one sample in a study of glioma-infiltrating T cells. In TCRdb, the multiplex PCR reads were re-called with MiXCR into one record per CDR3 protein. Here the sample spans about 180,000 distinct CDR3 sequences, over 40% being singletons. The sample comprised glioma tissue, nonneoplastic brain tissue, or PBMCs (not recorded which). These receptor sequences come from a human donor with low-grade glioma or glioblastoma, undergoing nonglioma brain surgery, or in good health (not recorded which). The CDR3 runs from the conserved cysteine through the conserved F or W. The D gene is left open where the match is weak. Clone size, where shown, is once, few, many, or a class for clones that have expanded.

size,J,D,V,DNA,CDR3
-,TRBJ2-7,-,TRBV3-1,TGTGCCAGCAGCCAAGATGTCACACAGGGGAGGAACGAGCAGTACTTC,CASSQDVTQGRNEQYF
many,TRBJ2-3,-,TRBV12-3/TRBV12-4,TGTGCCAGCAGTTGGACAGCAGGAGCAACAGATACGCAGTATTTT,CASSWTAGATDTQYF
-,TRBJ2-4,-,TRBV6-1,TGTGCCAGCATCCCTTCCAGCGCCCGAGCCAAAAACATTCAGTACTTC,CASIPSSARAKNIQYF
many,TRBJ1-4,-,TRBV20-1,TGCAGTGCTCCGAGGGGGGTGACTAATGAAAAACTGTTTTTT,CSAPRGVTNEKLFF
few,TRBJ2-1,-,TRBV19,TGTGCCAGTAGTCTTCAAGGGGGAGGCAGTCGTGGTGAGCAGTTCTTC,CASSLQGGGSRGEQFF
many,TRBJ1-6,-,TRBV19,TGTGCCAGTAGTATGCCTGACATTTCACCCCTCCACTTT,CASSMPDISPLHF
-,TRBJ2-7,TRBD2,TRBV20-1,TGCAGTGCCCCGGGACTAGCGGCCTTGACCTACGAGCAGTACTTC,CSAPGLAALTYEQYF
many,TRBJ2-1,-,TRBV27,TGTGCCAGCAGTTCAAACCCCTCGGGGGGCGGGGAGCAGTTCTTC,CASSSNPSGGGEQFF
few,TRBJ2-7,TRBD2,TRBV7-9,TGTGCCAGCAGCTTTGGCGGGAGGACCTACGAGCAGTACTTC,CASSFGGRTYEQYF
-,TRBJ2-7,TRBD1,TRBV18,TGTGCCAGCTCAGGCGGGACAGGGGGTACCTACGAGCAGTACTTC,CASSGGTGGTYEQYF
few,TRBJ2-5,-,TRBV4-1,TGCGCCAGCAGCCAAGATTGGGGGGACAGTCAAGAGACCCAGTACTTC,CASSQDWGDSQETQYF
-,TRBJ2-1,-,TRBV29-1,TGCAGCGTTGAATGGGGCTCCCACAATGAGAAGTTCTTC,CSVEWGSHNEKFF
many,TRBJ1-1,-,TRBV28,TGTGCCAGCAGGTTGGGGAACACTGAAGCTTTCTTT,CASRLGNTEAFF
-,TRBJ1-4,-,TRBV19,TGTGCCAGTACCCGGGGGCAGCCGGGTGAAAAACTGTTTTTT,CASTRGQPGEKLFF
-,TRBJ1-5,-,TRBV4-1,TGCGCCAGCAGCCAGACCGGGACTGGGAACCATCAGCCCCAGCATTTT,CASSQTGTGNHQPQHF
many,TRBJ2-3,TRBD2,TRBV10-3,TGTGCCATCAGTGAGAGACTAGCGGACACAGATACGCAGTATTTT,CAISERLADTDTQYF
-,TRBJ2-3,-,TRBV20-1,TGCAGTGCAGCTGGGCGGAACAAGACTACGCAGTATTTT,CSAAGRNKTTQYF
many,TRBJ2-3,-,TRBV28,TGTGCCAGCAGTTCGCTAGGGGATACGCAGTATTTT,CASSSLGDTQYF
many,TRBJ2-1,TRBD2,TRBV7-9,TGTGCCAGCAGCTTAGGTCTAGCGGACCTCAATGAGCAGTTCTTC,CASSLGLADLNEQFF
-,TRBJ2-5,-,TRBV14,TGTGCCAGCAGCCAGAGACGGCTAGCGCCCGAACAAGAGACCCAGTACTTC,CASSQRRLAPEQETQYF
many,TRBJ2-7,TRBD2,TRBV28,TGTGCCAGCAGTCGTTCTAGCGGTACCTACGAGCAGTACTTC,CASSRSSGTYEQYF
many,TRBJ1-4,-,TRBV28,TGTGCCAGCAGTTTATTGCACCATGAAAAACTGTTTTTT,CASSLLHHEKLFF
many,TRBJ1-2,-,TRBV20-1,TGCAGTGCTAGAGGAGGAGACTATGGCTACACCTTC,CSARGGDYGYTF
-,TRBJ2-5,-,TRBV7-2,TGTGCCAGCAGCTTACTATTGGAGACCAAGTACTTC,CASSLLLETKYF
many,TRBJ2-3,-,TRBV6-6,TGTGCCAGCAGTTACCAGCCAAGAGGGTCTGGTACGCAGTATTTT,CASSYQPRGSGTQYF
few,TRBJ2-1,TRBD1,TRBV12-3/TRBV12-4,TGTGCCAGCAGTTTAGTCCAGGGGGCTAGGGATGAGCAGTTCTTC,CASSLVQGARDEQFF
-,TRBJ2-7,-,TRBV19,TGTGCCAGTAGTATTACCGGGACGGTTCCCTACGAGCAGTACTTC,CASSITGTVPYEQYF
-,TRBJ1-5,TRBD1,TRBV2,TGTGCCAGCAGCGCGCGACAGGGGGCTGGTCAGCCCCAGCATTTT,CASSARQGAGQPQHF
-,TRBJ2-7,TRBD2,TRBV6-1,TGTGCCAGCAGTTCTCCGGGACTAGCGGGACTCGAGCAGTACTTC,CASSSPGLAGLEQYF
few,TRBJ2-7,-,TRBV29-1,TGCAGCGTTGGGGAGACTTCCTACGAGCAGTACTTC,CSVGETSYEQYF
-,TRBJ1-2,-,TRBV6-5,TGTGCCAGCAGTTCGGTACACCATAGCTATGGCTACACCTTC,CASSSVHHSYGYTF
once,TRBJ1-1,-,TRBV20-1,TGCAGTGCTAATAAAGTGAAAACTGAAGCTTTCTTC,CSANKVKTEAFF
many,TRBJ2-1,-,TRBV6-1,TGTGCCAGCAGCAAGAACAATGAGCAGTTCTTC,CASSKNNEQFF
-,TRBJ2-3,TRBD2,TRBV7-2,TGTGCCAGCAGCTCAACTAGCGGGAGGCCAGATACGCAGTATTTT,CASSSTSGRPDTQYF
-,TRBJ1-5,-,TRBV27,TGTGCCAGCAGCCGGACACTTAGCAATCACCCCCAGCATTTT,CASSRTLSNHPQHF
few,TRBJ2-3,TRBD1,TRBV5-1,TGCGCCAGCACTGTCGGGACAGATAGCACAGATACGCAGTATTTT,CASTVGTDSTDTQYF
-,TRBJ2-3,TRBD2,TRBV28,TGTGCCAGCAGCAATCGACTAGCGCCCGGCACAGATACTCAGTATTTT,CASSNRLAPGTDTQYF
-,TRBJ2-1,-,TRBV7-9,TGTGCCAGCAGCCGGCCTGTGGCCCGTGAGCAGTTCTTC,CASSRPVAREQFF
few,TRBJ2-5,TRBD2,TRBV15,TGTGCCACCAGCAGAATTGAACTAGCGGGAGCGGGACGACAATTGGAGACCCAGTACTTC,CATSRIELAGAGRQLETQYF
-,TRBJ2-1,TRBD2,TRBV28,TGTGCCAGCAGTTCACCACTAGCGGGAGGTCTATTGAGCTACTACAATGAGCAGTTCTTC,CASSSPLAGGLLSYYNEQFF
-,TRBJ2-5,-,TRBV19,TGTGCCAGTAGTACAGGGTGGGAGACCCAGTACTTC,CASSTGWETQYF
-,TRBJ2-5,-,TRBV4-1,TGCGCCAGCAGCCAAGATTCCATACAAGGGACCCAGTACTTC,CASSQDSIQGTQYF
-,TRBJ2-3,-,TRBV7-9,TGTGCCAGCAGCTTAGAACAGATCCTCACCGATACGCAGTATTTT,CASSLEQILTDTQYF
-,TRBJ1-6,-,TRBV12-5,TGTGCTAGTGGAACCCAAAGTAATTCACCCCTCCACTTT,CASGTQSNSPLHF
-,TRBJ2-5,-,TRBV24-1,TGTGCCACCGGGGGGTCCCATGGAGAGACGCAGTACTTC,CATGGSHGETQYF
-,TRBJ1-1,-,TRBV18,TGTGCCAGCCCACCATCGGGAGAAGGTAACACTGAAGCTTTCTTT,CASPPSGEGNTEAFF
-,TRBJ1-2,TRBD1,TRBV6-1,TGTGCCAGCAGGGACAGGGCCAACTATGGCTACACCTTC,CASRDRANYGYTF
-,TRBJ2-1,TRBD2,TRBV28,TGTGCCAGCAGCCTCAACGGACTAGCGGCACAACCCTACAATGAGCAGTTCTTC,CASSLNGLAAQPYNEQFF
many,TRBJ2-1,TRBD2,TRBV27,TGTGCCAGCAGTACAGAGACTAGCGGAACCCCAGAAAATGAGCAGTTCTTC,CASSTETSGTPENEQFF
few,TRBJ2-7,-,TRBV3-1,TGTGCCAGCAGCCCTCGGGGAGGGGGGGCGATCTACGAGCAGTACTTC,CASSPRGGGAIYEQYF
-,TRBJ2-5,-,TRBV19,TGTGCCAGTAGTATCGGGGGGACAGGACGCTGGATGGAGACCCAGTACTTC,CASSIGGTGRWMETQYF